This T cell receptor beta chain was profiled in a study of cytomegalovirus exposure and HLA in healthy donors. Background on the study: Approximately 85 million unique TCRs from HLA-typed donors were held in an early data release. Study-wide points: Sequencing likely caused a cluster of highly shared sequence variants. On later analysis, the bulk of CMV-associated TCR beta chains appeared to be HLA-restricted.

The PCR contained 60 Vbeta and 13 Jbeta primers. The protocol was immunoSEQ multiplex PCR, while the TCRdb copy is restricted to in-frame clones and leaves out a portion. The data hold over 95,000 clones, with around 76% observed a single time. Germline V gene sequence: CDR1 MNHEY, CDR2 SVGAGI. The CDR3 runs 14 residues. V lost 2 bases and J lost 5, with 12 bases in between. Note on this clone: The antigen is unknown.

The specimen sequenced was PBMCs. This sequence originates from a woman in her forties in good health and CMV-seropositive. The chain carries TRBV6-5 and TRBJ1-1; D remains unclear. The CDR3 loop reads CASSYGWARTEAFF. The CDR3 DNA follows: TGTGCCAGCAGTTACGGGTGGGCAAGGACTGAAGCTTTCTTT.